Listed below are T cell receptor beta chains from one sample, sequenced in a study of blood T cell dynamics during melanoma immunotherapy. Generated by immunoSEQ multiplex PCR, the TCRdb table keeps only in-frame clones and is missing some. The repertoire has 11,000 to 15,000 clones, about nine tenths of them found once; the top ten carry approximately 6.6%. Here the sequenced sample was blood, taken from a patient treated with checkpoint blockade. All receptors come from a human donor with melanoma. Both conserved end residues are part of each CDR3. The D gene is left open where the match is weak. Clone size is given for some rows only: seen once, a few or many times, or a class if the clone is expanded.

. TRBJ2-6 TRBV11-2 . 17 TGTGCCAGCAGCTTAGCGGGACATCGCTCCGGGGCCAACGTCCTGACTTTC CASSLAGHRSGANVLTF
. TRBJ1-1 TRBV6-5 few 11 TGTGCCAGCAGTAAGGAGGGGGAAGCTTTCTTT CASSKEGEAFF
. TRBJ1-4 TRBV18 once 14 TGTGCCAGCTCACTAGGACAGAAGAATGAAAAACTGTTTTTT CASSLGQKNEKLFF
TRBD1 TRBJ2-2 TRBV5-4 . 16 TGTGCCAGCAGCCCGCCCGGGACAGGGGACACCGGGGAGCTGTTTTTT CASSPPGTGDTGELFF
TRBD1 TRBJ1-6 TRBV7-9 . 15 TGTGCCAGCAGCATACAGGGGGTGAGGAATTCACCCCTCCACTTT CASSIQGVRNSPLHF
. TRBJ1-3 TRBV19 few 16 TGTGCCAGTAGTATTCTCTCTCGGGGCACGGGAAACACCATATATTTT CASSILSRGTGNTIYF
TRBD1 TRBJ1-1 TRBV7-2 . 16 TGTGCCAGCAGCCCAGGGGGGGCCCACGGGTACACTGAAGCTTTCTTT CASSPGGAHGYTEAFF
TRBD2 TRBJ2-3 TRBV7-2 . 19 TGTGCCAGCAGCCTTACGAGGGCTAGCGGTCATCGGGGAGCAGATACGCAGTATTTT CASSLTRASGHRGADTQYF
. TRBJ2-5 TRBV7-9 . 19 TGTGCCAGCAATTCCTTAGTGGGAGTGGCGGCGCGAGATCAGGAGACCCAGTACTTC CASNSLVGVAARDQETQYF
TRBD1 TRBJ1-1 TRBV2 . 13 TGTGCCAGCAGTTACAGGGGGAACACTGAAGCTTTCTTT CASSYRGNTEAFF
. TRBJ2-5 TRBV15 . 14 TGTGCCACCGGGGGGGACAGATACCAAGAGACCCAGTACTTC CATGGDRYQETQYF
. TRBJ2-5 TRBV19 few 11 TGTGCCAGTAGTATTCGGGGGACCCAGTACTTC CASSIRGTQYF
TRBD2 TRBJ2-3 TRBV5-1 . 16 TGCGCCAGCAGCCCTAGACTAGCGGGGGGCACAGATACGCAGTATTTT CASSPRLAGGTDTQYF
. TRBJ1-6 TRBV7-2 . 16 TGTGCCAGCAGCCCCTGGTCTGGGAACTTGGTGTCACCCCTCCACTTT CASSPWSGNLVSPLHF
TRBD2 TRBJ2-3 TRBV2 . 14 TGTGCCAGCAGCCTAGCGGGGGGCACAGATACGCAGTATTTT CASSLAGGTDTQYF
. TRBJ2-2 TRBV4-3 . 15 TGCGCCAGCAGCCAAGGTGGTTACCAAACCGGGGAGCTGTTTTTT CASSQGGYQTGELFF